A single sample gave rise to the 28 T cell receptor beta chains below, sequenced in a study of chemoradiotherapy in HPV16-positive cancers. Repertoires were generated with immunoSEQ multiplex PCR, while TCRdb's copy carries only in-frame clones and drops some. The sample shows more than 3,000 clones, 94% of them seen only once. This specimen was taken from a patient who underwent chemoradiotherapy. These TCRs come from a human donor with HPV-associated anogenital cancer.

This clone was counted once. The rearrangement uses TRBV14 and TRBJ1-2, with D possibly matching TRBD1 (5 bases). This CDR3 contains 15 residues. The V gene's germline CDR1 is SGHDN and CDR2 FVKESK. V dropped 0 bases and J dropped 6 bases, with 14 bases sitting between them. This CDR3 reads CASSQDYRGWDGYTF. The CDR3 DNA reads TGTGCCAGCAGCCAAGACTACCGGGGGTGGGATGGCTACACCTTC. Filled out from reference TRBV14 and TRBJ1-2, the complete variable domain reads EAGVTQFPSHSVIEKGQTVTLRCDPISGHDNLYWYRRVMGKEIKFLLHFVKESKQDESGMPNNRFLAERTGGTYSTLKVQPAELEDSGVYFCASSQDYRGWDGYTFGSGTRLTVV.

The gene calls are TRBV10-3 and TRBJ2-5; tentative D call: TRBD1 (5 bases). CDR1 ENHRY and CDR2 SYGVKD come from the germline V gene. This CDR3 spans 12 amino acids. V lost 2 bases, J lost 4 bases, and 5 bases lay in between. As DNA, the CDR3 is TGTGCCATCAGTGAGCAGGGAGAGACCCAGTACTTC. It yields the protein CAISEQGETQYF.

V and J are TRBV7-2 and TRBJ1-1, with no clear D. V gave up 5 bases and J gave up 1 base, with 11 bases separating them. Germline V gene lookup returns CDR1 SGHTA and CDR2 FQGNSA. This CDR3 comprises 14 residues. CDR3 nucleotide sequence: TGTGCCAGCAGCCCCAGGAGCTCGAACACTGAAGCTTTCTTT. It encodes CASSPRSSNTEAFF.

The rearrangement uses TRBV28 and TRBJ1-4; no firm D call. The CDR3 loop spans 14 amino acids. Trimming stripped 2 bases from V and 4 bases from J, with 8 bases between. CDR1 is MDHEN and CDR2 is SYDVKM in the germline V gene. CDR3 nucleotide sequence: TGTGCCAGCAGTTTAACCGGTAGTAATGAAAAACTGTTTTTT. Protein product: CASSLTGSNEKLFF.

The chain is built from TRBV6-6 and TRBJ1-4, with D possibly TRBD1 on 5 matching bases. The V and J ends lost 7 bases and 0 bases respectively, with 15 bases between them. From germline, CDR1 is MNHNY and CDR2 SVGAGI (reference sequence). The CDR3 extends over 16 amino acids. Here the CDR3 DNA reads TGTGCCAGCACTTCAGACAGAACTTCAACTAATGAAAAACTGTTTTTT. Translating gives CASTSDRTSTNEKLFF.

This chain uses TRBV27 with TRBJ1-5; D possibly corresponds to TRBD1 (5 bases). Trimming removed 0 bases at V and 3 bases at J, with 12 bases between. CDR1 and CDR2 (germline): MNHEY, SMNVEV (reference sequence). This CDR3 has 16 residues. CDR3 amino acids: CASSLSGWGPNQPQHF. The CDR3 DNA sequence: TGTGCCAGCAGTTTATCGGGTTGGGGACCCAATCAGCCCCAGCATTTT.

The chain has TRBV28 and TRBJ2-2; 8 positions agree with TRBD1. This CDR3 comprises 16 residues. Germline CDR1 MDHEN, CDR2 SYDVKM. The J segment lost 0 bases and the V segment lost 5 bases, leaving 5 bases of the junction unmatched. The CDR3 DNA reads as TGTGCCAGCAGTCTACTGACAGGGGCGAACACCGGGGAGCTGTTTTTT. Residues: CASSLLTGANTGELFF.

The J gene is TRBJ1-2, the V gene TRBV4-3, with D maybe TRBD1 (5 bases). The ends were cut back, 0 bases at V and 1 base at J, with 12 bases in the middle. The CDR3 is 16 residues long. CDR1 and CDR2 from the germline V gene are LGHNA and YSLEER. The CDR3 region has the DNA TGCGCCAGCAGCCAAGATGGGACCGCCCTTAACTATGGCTACACCTTC. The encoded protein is CASSQDGTALNYGYTF.

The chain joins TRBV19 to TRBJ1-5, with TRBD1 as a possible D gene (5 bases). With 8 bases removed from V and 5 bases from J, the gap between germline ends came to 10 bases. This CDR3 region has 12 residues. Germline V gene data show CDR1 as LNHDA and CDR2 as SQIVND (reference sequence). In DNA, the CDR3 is TGTGCCAGTTCGGGGCCCTATCAGCCCCAGCATTTT. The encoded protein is CASSGPYQPQHF.

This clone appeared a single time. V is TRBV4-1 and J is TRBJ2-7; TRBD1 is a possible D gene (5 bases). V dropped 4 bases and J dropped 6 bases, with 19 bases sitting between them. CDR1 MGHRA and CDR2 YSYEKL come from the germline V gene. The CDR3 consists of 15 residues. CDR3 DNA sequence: TGCGCCAGCAGCCCACCAGGTGGTAGGGGCGGCGAGCAGTACTTC. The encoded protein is CASSPPGGRGGEQYF.

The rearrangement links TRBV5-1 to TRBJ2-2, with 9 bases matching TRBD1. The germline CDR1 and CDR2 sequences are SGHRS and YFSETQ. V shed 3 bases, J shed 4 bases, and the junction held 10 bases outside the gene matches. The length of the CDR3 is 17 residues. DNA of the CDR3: TGCGCCAGCAGCTATACCGTGGGACAGGGTGGCACCGGGGAGCTGTTTTTT. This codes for CASSYTVGQGGTGELFF.

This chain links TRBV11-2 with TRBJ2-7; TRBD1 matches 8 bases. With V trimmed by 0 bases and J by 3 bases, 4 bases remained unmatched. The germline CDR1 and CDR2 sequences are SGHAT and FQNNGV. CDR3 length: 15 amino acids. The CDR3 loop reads CASSLDGDRFYEQYF. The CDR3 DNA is TGTGCCAGCAGCTTAGATGGGGACAGGTTCTACGAGCAGTACTTC.

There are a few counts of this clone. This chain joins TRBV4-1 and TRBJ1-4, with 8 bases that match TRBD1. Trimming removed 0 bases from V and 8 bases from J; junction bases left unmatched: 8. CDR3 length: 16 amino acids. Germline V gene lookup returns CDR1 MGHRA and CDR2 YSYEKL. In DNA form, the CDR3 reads TGCGCCAGCAGCCAAGAAGACAGGGGACTTGGGGAAAAACTGTTTTTT. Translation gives CASSQEDRGLGEKLFF.

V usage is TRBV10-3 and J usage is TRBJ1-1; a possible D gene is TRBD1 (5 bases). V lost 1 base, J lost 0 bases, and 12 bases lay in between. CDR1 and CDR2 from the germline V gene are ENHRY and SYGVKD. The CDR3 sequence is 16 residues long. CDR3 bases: TGTGCCATCAGTGAGTTACCTGGGGGTTTGAACACTGAAGCTTTCTTT. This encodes CAISELPGGLNTEAFF.

As DNA, the CDR3 is TGCGCCAGCAGCCAAGAATCGGGATTTAACACTGAAGCTTTCTTT. Residues: CASSQESGFNTEAFF. This sequence joins TRBV4-3 and TRBJ1-1; D gene uncertain. V was cut by 0 bases and J by 2 bases, with 10 bases left in between. CDR1 is LGHNA and CDR2 is YSLEER in the germline V gene. CDR3 size: 15 residues.

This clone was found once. In DNA form, the CDR3 reads TGTGCCAGCAGTCCTCCGGGGTACCATCAGCCCCAGCATTTT. Its protein product is CASSPPGYHQPQHF. The rearrangement joins TRBV28 to TRBJ1-5; unclear D gene. The V end was cut by 5 bases, the J end by 5 bases, with 13 bases between. Germline values: CDR1 MDHEN, CDR2 SYDVKM. The CDR3 contains 14 residues.

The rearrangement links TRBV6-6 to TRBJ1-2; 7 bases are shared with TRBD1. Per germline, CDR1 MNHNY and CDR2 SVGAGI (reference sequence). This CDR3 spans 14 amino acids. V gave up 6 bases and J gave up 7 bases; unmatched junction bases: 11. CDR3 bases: TGTGCCAGCAGCAAGACCGGGACAGTCGGTGGCTACACCTTC. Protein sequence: CASSKTGTVGGYTF.

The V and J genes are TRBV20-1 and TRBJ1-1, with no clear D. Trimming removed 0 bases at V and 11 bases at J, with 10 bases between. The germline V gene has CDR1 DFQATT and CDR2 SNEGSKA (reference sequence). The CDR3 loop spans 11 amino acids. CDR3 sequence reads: CSARDHSGAFF. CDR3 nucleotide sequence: TGCAGTGCTAGAGATCACAGCGGCGCTTTCTTT.

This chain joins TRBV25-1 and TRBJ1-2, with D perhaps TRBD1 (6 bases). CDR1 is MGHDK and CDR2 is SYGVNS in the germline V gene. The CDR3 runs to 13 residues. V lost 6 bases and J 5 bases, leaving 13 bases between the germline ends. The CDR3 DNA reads TGTGCCAGCAGCCCGATAGGGGGATATGGCTACACCTTC. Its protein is CASSPIGGYGYTF.

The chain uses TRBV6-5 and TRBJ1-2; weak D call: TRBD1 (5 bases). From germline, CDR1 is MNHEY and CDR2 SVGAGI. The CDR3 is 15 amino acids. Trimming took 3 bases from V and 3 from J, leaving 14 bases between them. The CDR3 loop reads CASSYSGGSHYGYTF. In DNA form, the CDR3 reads TGTGCCAGCAGTTATAGCGGGGGAAGTCACTATGGCTACACCTTC.

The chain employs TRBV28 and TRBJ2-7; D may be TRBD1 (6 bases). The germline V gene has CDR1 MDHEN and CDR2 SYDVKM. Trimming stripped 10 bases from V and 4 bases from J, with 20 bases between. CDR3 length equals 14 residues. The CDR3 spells CATKGGGGGYEQYF. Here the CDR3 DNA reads TGTGCCACCAAAGGTGGGGGCGGAGGTTACGAGCAGTACTTC.

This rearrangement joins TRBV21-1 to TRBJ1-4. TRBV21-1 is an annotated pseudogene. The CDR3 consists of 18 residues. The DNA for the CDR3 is TGTGCCAGCAGCAAATCCCTCCGAGCGGTTGCAACTAATGAAAAACTGTTTTTT. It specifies CASSKSLRAVATNEKLFF.

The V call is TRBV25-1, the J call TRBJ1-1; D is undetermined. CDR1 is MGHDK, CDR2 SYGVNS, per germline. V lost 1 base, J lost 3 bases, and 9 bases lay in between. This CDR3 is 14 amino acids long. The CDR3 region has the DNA TGTGCCAGCAGTGAATGGATTAGTGACACTGAAGCTTTCTTT. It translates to CASSEWISDTEAFF. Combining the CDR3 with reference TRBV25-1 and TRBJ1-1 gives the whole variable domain EADIYQTPRYLVIGTGKKITLECSQTMGHDKMYWYQQDPGMELHLIHYSYGVNSTEKGDLSSESTVSRIRTEHFPLTLESARPSHTSQYLCASSEWISDTEAFFGQGTRLTVV.

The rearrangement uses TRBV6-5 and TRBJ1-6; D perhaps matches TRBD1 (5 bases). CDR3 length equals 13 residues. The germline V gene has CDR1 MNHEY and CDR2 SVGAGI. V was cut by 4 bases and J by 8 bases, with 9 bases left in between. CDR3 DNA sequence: TGTGCCAGCAGTTGGGGCAGCGATTCACCCCTCCACTTT. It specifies CASSWGSDSPLHF.

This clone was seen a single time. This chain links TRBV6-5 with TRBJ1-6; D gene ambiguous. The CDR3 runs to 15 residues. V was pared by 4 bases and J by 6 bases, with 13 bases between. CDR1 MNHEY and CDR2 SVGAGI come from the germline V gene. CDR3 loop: CASSSTAALNSPLHF. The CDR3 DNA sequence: TGTGCCAGCAGTTCCACGGCGGCTCTTAATTCACCCCTCCACTTT.

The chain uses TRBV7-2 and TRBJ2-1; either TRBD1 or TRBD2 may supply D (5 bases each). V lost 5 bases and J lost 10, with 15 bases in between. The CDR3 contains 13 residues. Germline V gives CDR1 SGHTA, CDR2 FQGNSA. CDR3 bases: TGTGCCAGCAGCCCGGGACCTTGGAAGGAGCAGTTCTTC. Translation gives CASSPGPWKEQFF. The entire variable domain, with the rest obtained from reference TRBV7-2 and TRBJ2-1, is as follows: GAGVSQSPSNKVTEKGKDVELRCDPISGHTALYWYRQSLGQGLEFLIYFQGNSAPDKSGLPSDRFSAERTGGSVSTLTIQRTQQEDSAVYLCASSPGPWKEQFFGPGTRLTVL.

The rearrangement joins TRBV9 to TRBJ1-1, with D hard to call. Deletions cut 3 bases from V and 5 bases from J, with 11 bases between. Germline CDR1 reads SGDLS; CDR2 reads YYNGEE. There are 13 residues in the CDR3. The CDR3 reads CASSGGLGTEAFF. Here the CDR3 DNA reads TGTGCCAGCAGCGGGGGTTTGGGAACTGAAGCTTTCTTT.

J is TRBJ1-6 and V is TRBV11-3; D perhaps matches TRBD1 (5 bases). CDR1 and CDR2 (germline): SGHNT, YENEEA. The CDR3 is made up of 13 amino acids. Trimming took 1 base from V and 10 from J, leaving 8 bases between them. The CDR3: CASSLGQQSPLHF. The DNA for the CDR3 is TGTGCCAGCAGCTTAGGACAGCAGTCACCCCTCCACTTT.